This T cell receptor beta chain was recorded in a study of T cells in Graves' hyperthyroidism and ophthalmopathy. Overall study context: Peripheral blood was drawn at first diagnosis, prior to all treatment.

The TCR beta CDR3 regions underwent amplification using RNA transcripts as the source. The primer set for the first-round RT-PCR of the TCR CDR3 was HTBI. TCRdb reprocessed the multiplex PCR reads with MiXCR, giving one entry per CDR3 protein. The sample has approximately 330,000 distinct CDR3 sequences, roughly 15% seen once. In germline, CDR1 is SGHTA, CDR2 FQGNSA. The CDR3 runs to 16 residues. The V segment lost 0 bases and the J segment 3 bases; nucleotides outside the gene matches: 8. The sequence was obtained from a woman between 40 and 55 years old with Graves' ophthalmopathy. Sequences were obtained from blood. The gene calls are TRBV7-2 and TRBJ2-7; 7 bases are shared with TRBD2. The CDR3 sequence is CASSLAGGGVNYEQYF. The CDR3 coding sequence is TGTGCCAGCAGCTTAGCGGGGGGGGGGGTCAACTACGAGCAGTACTTC. Based on the CDR3 plus reference TRBV7-2 and TRBJ2-7, the full variable domain is GAGVSQSPSNKVTEKGKDVELRCDPISGHTALYWYRQSLGQGLEFLIYFQGNSAPDKSGLPSDRFSAERTGGSVSTLTIQRTQQEDSAVYLCASSLAGGGVNYEQYFGPGTRLTVT.